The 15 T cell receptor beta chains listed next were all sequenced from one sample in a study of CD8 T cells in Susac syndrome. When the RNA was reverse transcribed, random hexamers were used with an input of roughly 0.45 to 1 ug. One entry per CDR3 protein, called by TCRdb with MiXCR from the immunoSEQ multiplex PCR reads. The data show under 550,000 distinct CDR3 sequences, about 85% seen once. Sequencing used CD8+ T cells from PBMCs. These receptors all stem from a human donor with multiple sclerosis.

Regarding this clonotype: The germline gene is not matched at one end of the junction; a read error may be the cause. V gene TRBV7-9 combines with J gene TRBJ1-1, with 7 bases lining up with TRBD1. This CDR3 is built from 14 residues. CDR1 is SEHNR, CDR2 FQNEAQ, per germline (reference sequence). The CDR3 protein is CAGSLRGGNTEAFF. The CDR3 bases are TGTGCCGGCAGCTTACGAGGGGGCAATACTGAAGCTTTCTTT. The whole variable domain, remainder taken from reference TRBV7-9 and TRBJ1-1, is DTGVSQNPRHKITKRGQNVTFRCDPISEHNRLYWYRQTLGQGPEFLTYFQNEAQLEKSRLLSDRFSAERPKGSFSTLEIQRTEQGDSAMYLCAGSLRGGNTEAFFGQGTRLTVV.

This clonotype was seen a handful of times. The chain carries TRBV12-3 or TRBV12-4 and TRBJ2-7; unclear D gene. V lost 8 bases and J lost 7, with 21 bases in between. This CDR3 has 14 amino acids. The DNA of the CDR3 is TGTGCCAGCTCCTTTCGGGCCTCCATGAGGGAGCAGTACTTC. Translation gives CASSFRASMREQYF.

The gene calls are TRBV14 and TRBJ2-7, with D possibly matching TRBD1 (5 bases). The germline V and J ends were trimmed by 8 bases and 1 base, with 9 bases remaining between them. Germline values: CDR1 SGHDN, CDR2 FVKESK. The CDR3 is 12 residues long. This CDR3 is CASGAFSYEQYF. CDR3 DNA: TGTGCCAGCGGGGCTTTTTCCTACGAGCAGTACTTC.

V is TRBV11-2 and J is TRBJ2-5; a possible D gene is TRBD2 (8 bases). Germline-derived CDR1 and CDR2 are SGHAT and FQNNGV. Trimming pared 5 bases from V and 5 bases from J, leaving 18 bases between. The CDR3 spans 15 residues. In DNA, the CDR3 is TGTGCCAGCAGCACCACGGGGGGGGGACAGGAGACCCAGTACTTC. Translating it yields CASSTTGGGQETQYF.

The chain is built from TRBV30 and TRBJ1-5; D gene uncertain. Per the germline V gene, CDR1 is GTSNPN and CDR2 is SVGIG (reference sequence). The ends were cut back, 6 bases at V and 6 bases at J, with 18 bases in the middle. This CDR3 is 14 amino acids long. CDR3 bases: TGTGCCTGCGTTCCCGGGCCGGTTAGTCAGCCCCAGCATTTT. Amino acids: CACVPGPVSQPQHF.

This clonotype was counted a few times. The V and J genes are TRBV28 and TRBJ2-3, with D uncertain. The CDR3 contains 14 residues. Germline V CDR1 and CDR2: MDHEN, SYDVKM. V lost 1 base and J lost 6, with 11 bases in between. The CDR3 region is CASSLSASTDTQYF. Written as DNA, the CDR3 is TGTGCCAGCAGTTTATCCGCTAGTACCGATACGCAGTATTTT.

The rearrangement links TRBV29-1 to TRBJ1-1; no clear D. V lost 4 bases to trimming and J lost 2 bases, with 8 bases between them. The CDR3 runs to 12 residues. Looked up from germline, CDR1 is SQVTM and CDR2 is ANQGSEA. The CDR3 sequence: CSVGLGNTEAFF. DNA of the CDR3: TGCAGCGTTGGGCTGGGTAACACTGAAGCTTTCTTT.

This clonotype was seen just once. The CDR3 loop is CASSLRSEQFF. DNA of the CDR3: TGTGCCAGCAGCTTAAGGTCTGAGCAGTTCTTC. This chain links TRBV13 with TRBJ2-1; D ambiguous. CDR1 is PRHDT and CDR2 is FYEKMQ in the germline V gene (reference sequence). The V gene lost 2 bases and the J gene lost 9 bases, with 5 bases spanning the gap. The CDR3 has 11 amino acids.

CDR3: CSARDLQGLGNQPQHF. The CDR3 nucleotides read TGCAGTGCTAGAGACTTACAGGGGCTGGGCAATCAGCCCCAGCATTTT. The gene calls are TRBV20-1 and TRBJ1-5; 7 nucleotides line up with TRBD1. The CDR3 extends over 16 amino acids. The trim removed 0 bases at V and 2 bases at J, leaving 7 bases unmatched. The germline V gene has CDR1 DFQATT and CDR2 SNEGSKA (reference sequence).

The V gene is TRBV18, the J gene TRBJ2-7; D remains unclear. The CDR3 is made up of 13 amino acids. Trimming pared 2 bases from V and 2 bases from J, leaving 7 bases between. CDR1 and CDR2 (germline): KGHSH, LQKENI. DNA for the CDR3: TGTGCCAGCTCACCAAACGGAGCCTACGAGCAGTACTTC. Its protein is CASSPNGAYEQYF.

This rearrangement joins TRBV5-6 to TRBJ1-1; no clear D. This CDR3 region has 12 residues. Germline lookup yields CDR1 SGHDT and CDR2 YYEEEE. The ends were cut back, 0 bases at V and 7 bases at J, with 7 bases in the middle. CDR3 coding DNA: TGTGCCAGCAGCTTGGTAGCCGATGAAGCTTTCTTT. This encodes CASSLVADEAFF. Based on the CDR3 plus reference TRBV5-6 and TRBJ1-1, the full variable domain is DAGVTQSPTHLIKTRGQQVTLRCSPKSGHDTVSWYQQALGQGPQFIFQYYEEEERQRGNFPDRFSGHQFPNYSSELNVNALLLGDSALYLCASSLVADEAFFGQGTRLTVV.

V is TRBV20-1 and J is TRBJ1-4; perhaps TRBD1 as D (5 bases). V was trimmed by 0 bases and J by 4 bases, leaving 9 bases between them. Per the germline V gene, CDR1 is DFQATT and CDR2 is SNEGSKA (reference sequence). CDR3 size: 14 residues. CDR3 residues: CSARDRQYNEKLFF. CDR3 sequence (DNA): TGCAGTGCTAGAGATAGACAGTATAATGAAAAACTGTTTTTT.

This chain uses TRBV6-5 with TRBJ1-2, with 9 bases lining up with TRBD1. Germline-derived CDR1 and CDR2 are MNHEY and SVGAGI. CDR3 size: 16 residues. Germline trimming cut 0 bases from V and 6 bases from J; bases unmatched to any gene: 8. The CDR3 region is CASSYSGQGMSDGYTF. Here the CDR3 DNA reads TGTGCCAGCAGTTACTCCGGACAGGGGATGAGCGATGGCTACACCTTC.

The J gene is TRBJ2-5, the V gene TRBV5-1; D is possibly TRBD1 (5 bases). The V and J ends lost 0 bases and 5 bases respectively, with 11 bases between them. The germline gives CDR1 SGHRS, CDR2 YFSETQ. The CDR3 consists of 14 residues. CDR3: CASSLDPGIETQYF. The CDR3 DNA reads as TGCGCCAGCAGCTTGGACCCAGGGATTGAGACCCAGTACTTC. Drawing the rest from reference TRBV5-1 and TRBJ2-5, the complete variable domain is KAGVTQTPRYLIKTRGQQVTLSCSPISGHRSVSWYQQTPGQGLQFLFEYFSETQRNKGNFPGRFSGRQFSNSRSEMNVSTLELGDSALYLCASSLDPGIETQYFGPGTRLLVL.

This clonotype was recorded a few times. For the CDR3, the DNA is TGTGCCAGCAGCTCCGGGGCTCAAGAGACCCAGTACTTC. As protein: CASSSGAQETQYF. The chain links TRBV7-9 to TRBJ2-5; tentatively, D is TRBD1 or TRBD2 (5 bases each). The CDR3 length is 13 residues. Germline V lookup: CDR1 SEHNR, CDR2 FQNEAQ (reference sequence). V was trimmed by 4 bases and J by 2 bases, leaving 8 bases between them.